This T cell receptor (beta chain) was observed in a study of T cells in Graves' hyperthyroidism and ophthalmopathy. Germline-derived CDR1 and CDR2 are LGHDT and YNNKEL (reference sequence). This CDR3 comprises 13 residues. V lost 5 bases to trimming and J lost 7 bases, with 15 bases between them. RNA transcripts provided the source from which TCR beta CDR3 regions were amplified. The HTBI primer set drove a first-round RT-PCR of the TCR CDR3. TCRdb passed the multiplex PCR reads through MiXCR, listing each CDR3 protein once. The sample lists 200,000 to 300,000 distinct CDR3 sequences, about 16% occurring once. On this clonotype itself: A much larger clonotype is one base distant, so this may be a read error.

The receptor was isolated from a woman aged 18-35 years with Graves' ophthalmopathy. Sequencing was performed on blood. The chain has TRBV3-1 and TRBJ2-7; the D gene is possibly TRBD1 (7 bases). The CDR3 protein is CASSFGGGNEQYF. The DNA for the CDR3 is TGTGCCAGCAGCTTTGGAGGGGGCAATGAGCAGTACTTC.